Detailed here is one T cell receptor beta chain. Its antigen is unidentified. This sample is part of a study of T cell repertoires in cytomegalovirus infection. Study context: Through public TCR beta signatures, both CMV infection and matching HLA type were indicated. Study-wide findings and caveats: What dominated the ex vivo response were HLA-C-restricted CMV-specific TCR beta clonotypes.

One entry per CDR3 protein, called by TCRdb with MiXCR from the reads. The sample consists of some 920,000 distinct CDR3 sequences, under 40% of them appearing once. The CDR3 covers 16 residues. V was clipped by 4 bases and J by 5 bases; unmatched bases: 10. Germline loops: CDR1 KGHDR, CDR2 SFDVKD. This TCR came from a human donor in good health (CMV status not recorded). Some clones in this sample may be carry-over from other donors' samples. This rearrangement joins TRBV24-1 to TRBJ2-5, with 9 bases fitting TRBD1. The sequences come from cultured CD8+ T cells from PBMCs, collected from culture after CMV antigen stimulation. CDR3 protein: CATSDLLQGAGETQYF. The CDR3 DNA reads as TGTGCCACCAGTGACCTACTACAGGGGGCTGGGGAGACCCAGTACTTC.